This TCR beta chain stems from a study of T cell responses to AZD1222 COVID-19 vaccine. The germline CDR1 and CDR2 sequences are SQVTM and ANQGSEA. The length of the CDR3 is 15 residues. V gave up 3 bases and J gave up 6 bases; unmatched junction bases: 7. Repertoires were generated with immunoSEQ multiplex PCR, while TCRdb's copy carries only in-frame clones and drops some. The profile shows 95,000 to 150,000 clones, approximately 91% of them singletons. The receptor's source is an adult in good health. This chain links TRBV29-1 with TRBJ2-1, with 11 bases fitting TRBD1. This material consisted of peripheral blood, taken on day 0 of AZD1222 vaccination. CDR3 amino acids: CSVEGTGGLVNEQFF. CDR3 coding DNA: TGCAGCGTTGAGGGGACAGGGGGGCTGGTCAATGAGCAGTTCTTC.